The clone carrying this TCR beta chain was seen once. Its antigen is unidentified. This sample was included in a study of vaccination effects on CD4 cells after COVID-19. About the study: Two doses of BNT162b2 or mRNA-1273 vaccine were administered to participants.

Produced via immunoSEQ multiplex PCR; TCRdb's table is partial and in-frame only. In the table there are roughly 75,000 clones, approximately 72% of which are singletons. In the ViraFEST assay, antigen-specific CD4+ clonotypes were identified by expansion after peptide-pool stimulation. Once cultured for nine to ten days, the cells underwent separation to obtain CD4+ T cells. Nucleocapsid antibody tests were negative, and the vaccine recipients had no prior SARS-CoV-2 infection. This receptor was taken from a human donor who received a COVID-19 vaccine. This material consisted of CD4+ T cells from PBMCs cultured with HCoV-OC43 spike peptides, taken before COVID-19 vaccination. Subset specified: HCoV-OC43 spike overlapping peptide pool stimulation.

The CDR3 loop is CASSRRPSRGDETQYF. In DNA form, the CDR3 reads TGCGCCAGCAGTCGTCGCCCCAGCAGGGGTGACGAGACCCAGTACTTC. This chain uses TRBV5-1 with TRBJ2-5; TRBD1 is a possible D gene (6 bases). CDR3 size: 16 residues. Germline V lookup: CDR1 SGHRS, CDR2 YFSETQ. Trimming removed 5 bases at V and 5 bases at J, with 22 bases between. Variable domain in full (rest from reference TRBV5-1 and TRBJ2-5): KAGVTQTPRYLIKTRGQQVTLSCSPISGHRSVSWYQQTPGQGLQFLFEYFSETQRNKGNFPGRFSGRQFSNSRSEMNVSTLELGDSALYLCASSRRPSRGDETQYFGPGTRLLVL.